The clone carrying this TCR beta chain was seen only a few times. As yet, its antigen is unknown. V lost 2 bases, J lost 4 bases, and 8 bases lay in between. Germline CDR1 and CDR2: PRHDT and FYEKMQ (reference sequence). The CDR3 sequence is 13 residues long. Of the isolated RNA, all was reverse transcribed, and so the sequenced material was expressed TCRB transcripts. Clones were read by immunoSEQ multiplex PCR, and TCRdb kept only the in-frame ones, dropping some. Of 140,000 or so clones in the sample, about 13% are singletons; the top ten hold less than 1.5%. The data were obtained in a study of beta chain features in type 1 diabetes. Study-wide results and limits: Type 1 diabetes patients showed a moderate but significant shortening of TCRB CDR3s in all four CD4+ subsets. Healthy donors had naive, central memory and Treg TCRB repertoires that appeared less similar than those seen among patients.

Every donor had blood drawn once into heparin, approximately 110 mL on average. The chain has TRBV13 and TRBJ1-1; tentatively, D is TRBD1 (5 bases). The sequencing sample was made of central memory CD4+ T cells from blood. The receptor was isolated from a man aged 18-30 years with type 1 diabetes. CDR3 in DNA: TGTGCCAGCAGCTTAAAGGGGCCCACTGAAGCTTTCTTT. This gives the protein CASSLKGPTEAFF.